The next 12 T cell receptor beta chains were all read from a single sample in a study of tumor-infiltrating lymphocytes in oesophageal squamous cell carcinoma. TCRdb re-called the PCR reads with MiXCR, one entry per CDR3 protein. The sample includes some 18,000 distinct CDR3 sequences, over 40% of them seen just once. The sequenced sample was normal esophageal tissue next to the tumor. The receptors shown here come from a male donor with esophageal squamous cell carcinoma.

This clonotype is medium-sized (0.01 to 0.1%). This chain joins TRBV7-2 and TRBJ2-2, with 13 nucleotides matching TRBD2. The V and J ends lost 5 bases and 5 bases, in that order; junction bases with no gene match: 5. The CDR3 spans 16 residues. Germline loops: CDR1 SGHTA, CDR2 FQGNSA. The CDR3 nucleotides are TGTGCCAGCAGCCTGACTAGCGGGAGGTGGACCGGGGAGCTGTTTTTT. Amino acid sequence: CASSLTSGRWTGELFF.

V is TRBV9 and J is TRBJ2-2; tentatively, D is TRBD1 (5 bases). The CDR3 loop spans 14 amino acids. Looked up from germline, CDR1 is SGDLS and CDR2 is YYNGEE. V was shortened by 0 bases and J by 7 bases, with 10 bases between the two germline ends. The CDR3 here is CASSVAPRGGELFF. The CDR3 DNA reads as TGTGCCAGCAGCGTAGCGCCTAGGGGCGGGGAGCTGTTTTTT.

J is TRBJ1-6 and V is TRBV19; D is undetermined. CDR1 is LNHDA, CDR2 SQIVND, per germline (reference sequence). The CDR3 extends over 15 amino acids. V lost 2 bases to trimming and J lost 2 bases, with 7 bases between them. Here the CDR3 DNA reads TGTGCCAGTAGTATACAGAGAGCCTATAATTCACCCCTCCACTTT. It encodes CASSIQRAYNSPLHF.

This clonotype was seen many times. This rearrangement joins TRBV6-1 to TRBJ2-7; no reliable D call. The CDR3 length is 13 residues. Per the germline V gene, CDR1 is MNHNS and CDR2 is SASEGT. Between the trimmed V and J ends, which lost 6 bases and 1 base, there was a span of 10 bases. This chain's CDR3 is CASRGSSSYEQYF. The DNA of the CDR3 is TGTGCCAGCAGGGGTAGCTCGTCCTACGAGCAGTACTTC.

This clonotype has a count of ten or more. The rearrangement uses TRBV18 and TRBJ2-1; possibly TRBD1 for D (7 bases). V was trimmed by 4 bases and J by 4 bases, leaving 14 bases between them. From germline, CDR1 is KGHSH and CDR2 LQKENI. CDR3 size: 15 residues. CDR3 bases: TGTGCCAGCTCACGACAGGGCGGGGTTTACAATGAGCAGTTCTTC. Translation: CASSRQGGVYNEQFF.

This clonotype ranks as medium-sized. The gene calls are TRBV12-3 or TRBV12-4 and TRBJ2-7; D is uncertain. The CDR3 sequence is 12 residues long. Trimming shortened V by 6 bases and J by 2 bases, and 8 bases separated the two germline ends. CDR3 coding DNA: TGTGCCAGCAGCGGCGGACCCTACGAGCAGTACTTC. It specifies CASSGGPYEQYF.

With respect to this clonotype: In this CDR3 the conserved last residue, phenylalanine or tryptophan, is missing, so a read error is likely. The limits of the CDR3 on the DNA are not certain, so only TCRdb's listed CDR3 is given. This chain links TRBV6-1 with TRBJ2-1; TRBD1, the D gene given by the table, was not confirmed from the DNA. Germline V lookup: CDR1 MNHNS, CDR2 SASEGT. The CDR3 is 19 residues long, ends included. The chain's CDR3 is CASSEEGWDRRNYGYTFGS.

This clonotype was counted at least ten times. V usage is TRBV12-3 or TRBV12-4 and J usage is TRBJ2-2, with TRBD1 as a possible D gene (6 bases). V was clipped by 3 bases and J by 6 bases, with 20 bases between them. The CDR3 length is 17 residues. CDR3 in DNA: TGTGCCAGCAGTTTGGTTTGGGGGATTGAGGGGGCCGGGGAGCTGTTTTTT. This sequence encodes CASSLVWGIEGAGELFF.

There are a few counts of this clonotype. At one end the junction does not follow the germline gene, possibly because of a read error. In DNA, the CDR3 is TGTGCCAGCAGCGAGGGCCCTTTC. This codes for CASSEGPF. The chain employs TRBV7-3 and TRBJ2-7, with TRBD2 as a possible D gene (5 bases). This CDR3 is built from 8 residues. Germline loops: CDR1 SGHTA, CDR2 FQGTGA.

This clonotype turned up a few times. One junction end disagrees with the germline gene, perhaps due to a read error. V is TRBV5-3 and J is TRBJ2-7; 12 nucleotides line up with TRBD2. The J call may be in error: the DNA end matches TRBJ2-1 better. TRBV5-3 is known as an ORF, though its function is uncertain. CDR3 length: 17 residues. The CDR3: CASSLASGRANSVEQFF. The CDR3 nucleotides read TGTGCCAGCAGCTTAGCTAGCGGGAGGGCCAATTCCGTCGAGCAGTTCTTC.

Details on this clonotype: A much larger clone differs from this one at a single base, so this may be a read error. This likely comes from a read error, as the CDR3 has no conserved phenylalanine or tryptophan at its end. Because the CDR3's place on the DNA is in doubt, the DNA is left out and the CDR3 is given as listed by TCRdb. The chain couples TRBV19 to TRBJ2-3. The germline V gene encodes CDR1 LNHDA and CDR2 SQIVND (reference sequence). The length of the CDR3 is 11 amino acids, counting both ends. CDR3 region: CASSLAKTQYL.

This clonotype was recorded a few times. This chain links TRBV7-8 with TRBJ2-5; D is unresolved. The DNA end is a closer match to TRBJ2-1, so the J assignment may be wrong. Germline CDR1 SGHVS, CDR2 FQNEAQ. The CDR3 covers 16 residues. CDR3: CASSLAGGVRHNEQFF. For the CDR3, the DNA is TGTGCCAGCAGCTTAGCGGGCGGAGTGCGGCACAATGAGCAGTTCTTC.